The 18 T cell receptor beta chains below were found in one sample sequenced in a study of T cell responses to AZD1222 COVID-19 vaccine. Method: immunoSEQ multiplex PCR; TCRdb's copy keeps in-frame clones and lacks some. The table records around 110,000 clones, 85% to 95% of them present only once. This sample comprised peripheral blood, obtained 28 days after the second AZD1222 dose. These receptors all come from an adult who received the AZD1222 COVID-19 vaccine.

The chain employs TRBV5-1 and TRBJ2-3; 8 nucleotides agree with TRBD2. From germline, CDR1 is SGHRS and CDR2 YFSETQ. CDR3 length equals 15 residues. V lost 0 bases, J lost 5 bases, and 5 bases stayed unmatched. CDR3 sequence reads: CASSLVRGAGDTQYF. The CDR3 region has the DNA TGCGCCAGCAGCTTGGTGCGGGGGGCCGGAGATACGCAGTATTTT.

The gene calls are TRBV5-4 and TRBJ1-5, with TRBD1 matching over 7 bases. The ends lost 4 bases at V and 3 bases at J; junction bases unmatched: 4. From germline, CDR1 is SGHNT and CDR2 YYREEE (reference sequence). The CDR3 totals 14 residues. This CDR3 reads CASSKTGSNQPQHF. The CDR3 coding sequence is TGTGCCAGCAGCAAGACAGGGTCCAATCAGCCCCAGCATTTT.

The V gene is TRBV15, the J gene TRBJ2-7; 7 bases fit TRBD2. CDR1 and CDR2 (germline): LNHNV, YYDKDF (reference sequence). The CDR3 extends over 16 amino acids. Trimming at V came to 0 bases and at J to 0 bases, leaving 5 bases not matched to a gene. CDR3 loop: CATSRDWRESSYEQYF. CDR3 DNA sequence: TGTGCCACCAGCAGAGATTGGCGGGAGAGCTCCTACGAGCAGTACTTC.

The genes are TRBV6-5 and TRBJ1-1; 9 bases map to TRBD1. V trimming: 5 bases; J trimming: 0 bases; junction bases outside the gene matches: 4. Germline CDR1 reads MNHEY; CDR2 reads SVGAGI. CDR3 length equals 15 residues. Here the CDR3 DNA reads TGTGCCAGCAGTCTACAGGGGGCCCTGAACACTGAAGCTTTCTTT. Its translation is CASSLQGALNTEAFF.

The rearrangement joins TRBV29-1 to TRBJ2-2, with D unresolved. V lost 4 bases, J lost 1 base, and 4 bases lay in between. This CDR3 region has 12 residues. Germline CDR1 reads SQVTM; CDR2 reads ANQGSEA. CDR3 coding DNA: TGCAGCGTTGCAGAGAACACCGGGGAGCTGTTTTTT. Translation: CSVAENTGELFF.

This chain joins TRBV3-1 (or the pseudogene TRBV3-2) and TRBJ1-2, with D unresolved. The length of the CDR3 is 13 residues. Trimming took off 4 bases at V and 4 bases at J, with 10 bases between the two ends. Germline lookup yields CDR1 LGHDT and CDR2 YNNKEL (reference sequence). This chain's CDR3 is CASSPQGPYGYTF. CDR3 nucleotide sequence: TGTGCCAGCAGCCCCCAAGGCCCCTATGGCTACACCTTC.

This chain joins TRBV6-1 and TRBJ1-1, with D unclear. The CDR3 loop spans 16 amino acids. The germline CDR1 and CDR2 sequences are MNHNS and SASEGT. Trimming shortened V by 2 bases and J by 1 base, and 14 bases separated the two germline ends. CDR3 nucleotide sequence: TGTGCCAGCAGTGAAAGGCAGGCCTTGAGGAACACTGAAGCTTTCTTT. This encodes CASSERQALRNTEAFF.

V gene TRBV24-1 combines with J gene TRBJ2-1; D remains unclear. Germline CDR1 and CDR2: KGHDR and SFDVKD. The length of the CDR3 is 14 residues. V dropped 5 bases and J dropped 6 bases, with 13 bases sitting between them. This chain's CDR3 is CATSARRVANEQFF. The CDR3 DNA sequence: TGTGCCACCAGTGCCCGCCGGGTGGCCAATGAGCAGTTCTTC.

The V call is TRBV27, the J call TRBJ1-2; the D is unclear. Germline CDR1 MNHEY, CDR2 SMNVEV (reference sequence). Deletions cut 2 bases from V and 0 bases from J, with 7 bases between. The CDR3 extends over 14 amino acids. Here the CDR3 DNA reads TGTGCCAGCAGTTTAAGCCCCTCTAACTATGGCTACACCTTC. It yields the protein CASSLSPSNYGYTF.

The V and J genes are TRBV20-1 and TRBJ2-7; 7 positions match TRBD2. Germline-derived CDR1 and CDR2 are DFQATT and SNEGSKA (reference sequence). CDR3 length equals 11 residues. J gave up 8 bases and V 2 bases, and 3 bases lay outside the gene matches. The CDR3 here is CSARISGKQYF. The CDR3, as DNA: TGCAGTGCTAGAATAAGCGGGAAGCAGTACTTC.

This chain uses TRBV2 with TRBJ1-1; D not certain. From germline, CDR1 is SNHLY and CDR2 FYNNEI. The CDR3 has 13 residues. The ends were cut back, 10 bases at V and 6 bases at J, with 18 bases in the middle. CDR3 in DNA: TGTGCCAACCCGGGCCCCGGGAGCCCTGAAGCTTTCTTT. Protein sequence: CANPGPGSPEAFF.

V gene TRBV7-9 combines with J gene TRBJ2-2; D not certain. Trimming left V 1 base short and J 4 bases short, with 4 bases between. Germline V gene data show CDR1 as SEHNR and CDR2 as FQNEAQ (reference sequence). The CDR3 is 13 amino acids. In DNA, the CDR3 is TGTGCCAGCAGCTTAGGGAGCACCGGGGAGCTGTTTTTT. This sequence encodes CASSLGSTGELFF.

This chain connects TRBV30 to TRBJ1-2; the D gene is possibly TRBD1 (5 bases). Germline lookup yields CDR1 GTSNPN and CDR2 SVGIG (reference sequence). The V and J ends lost 2 bases and 7 bases respectively, with 14 bases between them. CDR3 length: 13 residues. The CDR3 nucleotides read TGTGCCTGGAGTTTGTCAGGGCTGGGTGGCTACACCTTC. Protein sequence: CAWSLSGLGGYTF.

CDR3 sequence reads: CASTAQGEYGYTF. The CDR3 region has the DNA TGTGCCAGCACGGCGCAGGGGGAGTATGGCTACACCTTC. The chain recombines TRBV7-9 with TRBJ1-2; TRBD1 aligns across 7 bases. Looked up from germline, CDR1 is SEHNR and CDR2 is FQNEAQ (reference sequence). V gave up 7 bases and J gave up 5 bases; unmatched junction bases: 7. The CDR3 contains 13 residues.

The chain carries TRBV20-1 and TRBJ1-2; no clear D. V was cut by 3 bases and J by 13 bases, with 15 bases left in between. Germline CDR1 DFQATT, CDR2 SNEGSKA (reference sequence). The CDR3 runs to 11 residues. In nucleotides, the CDR3 is TGCAGTGCTAGTCCTGGGGTCTGGAGCACCTTC. Amino acid sequence: CSASPGVWSTF.

The chain couples TRBV19 to TRBJ2-3; 12 positions agree with TRBD2. This CDR3 is built from 15 residues. CDR1 and CDR2 from the germline V gene are LNHDA and SQIVND (reference sequence). Trimming removed 6 bases from V and 4 bases from J; junction bases left unmatched: 5. The CDR3 reads CASRETSGSSDTQYF. The CDR3 nucleotides read TGTGCCAGTAGAGAGACTAGCGGGAGTTCAGATACGCAGTATTTT.

This clone was found once. The J gene is TRBJ1-2, the V gene TRBV12-3 or TRBV12-4; no definite D call. V was cut by 3 bases and J by 8 bases, with 13 bases left in between. This CDR3 comprises 13 residues. The CDR3 nucleotides read TGTGCCAGCAGTTTCCTTGCCCCGGGAGGCTACACCTTC. It is translated as CASSFLAPGGYTF.

This rearrangement joins TRBV29-1 to TRBJ1-5; 12 nucleotides align to TRBD1. The CDR3 is made up of 19 amino acids. Germline lookup yields CDR1 SQVTM and CDR2 ANQGSEA. The trim removed 6 bases at V and 0 bases at J, leaving 15 bases unmatched. The CDR3 here is CSVLLPSGQGARSNQPQHF. The CDR3 coding sequence is TGCAGCGTGCTCCTTCCTTCGGGACAGGGGGCGCGTAGCAATCAGCCCCAGCATTTT.